One and the same sample provided the 3 T cell receptor beta chains below, sequenced in a study of T cell responses to AZD1222 COVID-19 vaccine (dated by TCRdb to about 2021). The sample's time point, from its label and the paper: about 28 days (+/-7) after the second vaccine dose. The library was prepared using the immunoSEQ multiplex PCR assay. As stored in TCRdb, this immuneACCESS dataset retains in-frame rearrangements with V and J assigned. A fraction of the clones does not appear; measured against another copy, unresolved V genes explain less than half of the discrepancy, and the remainder lacks a known reason. The sample data list fewer than 90,000 clones, and about 82% of these were observed just once. The top ten constitute roughly 5.6% of the sample. The sample was peripheral blood, taken 28 days after the second AZD1222 dose. These receptors all come from an adult who received the AZD1222 COVID-19 vaccine.

The gene calls are TRBV18 and TRBJ2-2; 8 positions match TRBD1. V dropped 5 bases and J dropped 1; count of bases not matched to a gene: 6. Germline V gene data show CDR1 as KGHSH and CDR2 as LQKENI. CDR3 length: 16 residues. CDR3 residues: CASSDQGAQNTGELFF. CDR3 bases: TGTGCCAGCTCAGATCAGGGGGCCCAGAACACCGGGGAGCTGTTTTTT.

The chain links TRBV27 to TRBJ1-1, with D uncertain. Germline V CDR1 and CDR2: MNHEY, SMNVEV (reference sequence). Trimming removed 5 bases at V and 6 bases at J, with 10 bases between. The CDR3 loop spans 12 amino acids. CDR3 residues: CASSDERAEAFF. CDR3 DNA sequence: TGTGCCAGCAGTGATGAGAGGGCTGAAGCTTTCTTT.

V is TRBV7-2 and J is TRBJ1-4, with D unclear. The CDR3 spans 15 residues. V was clipped by 6 bases and J by 0 bases, with 11 bases between them. CDR1 and CDR2 (germline): SGHTA, FQGNSA. The DNA for the CDR3 is TGTGCCAGCAGTAGGGTCTTTGCAACTAATGAAAAACTGTTTTTT. The encoded protein is CASSRVFATNEKLFF.